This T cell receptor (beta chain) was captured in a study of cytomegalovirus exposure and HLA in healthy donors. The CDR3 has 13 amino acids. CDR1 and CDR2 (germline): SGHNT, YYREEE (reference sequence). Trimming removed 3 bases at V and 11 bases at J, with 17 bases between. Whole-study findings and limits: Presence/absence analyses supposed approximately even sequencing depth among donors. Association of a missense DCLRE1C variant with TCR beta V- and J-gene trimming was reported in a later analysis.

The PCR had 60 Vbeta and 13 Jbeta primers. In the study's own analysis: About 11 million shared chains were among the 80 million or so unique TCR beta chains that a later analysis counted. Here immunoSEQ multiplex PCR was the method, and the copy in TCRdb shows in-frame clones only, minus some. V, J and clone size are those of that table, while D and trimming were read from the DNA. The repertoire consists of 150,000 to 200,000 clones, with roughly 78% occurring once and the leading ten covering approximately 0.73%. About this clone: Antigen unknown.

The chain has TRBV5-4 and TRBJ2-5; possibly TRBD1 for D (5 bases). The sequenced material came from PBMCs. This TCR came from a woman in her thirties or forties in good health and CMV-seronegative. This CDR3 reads CASSSQGSGEQYF. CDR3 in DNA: TGTGCCAGCAGCTCCCAGGGTTCAGGAGAGCAGTACTTC.